The 27 T cell receptor beta chains below were found in one sample sequenced in a study of blood T cell dynamics during melanoma immunotherapy. The time point was: week 3, after first cycle of checkpoint inhibitor. Sequenced by immunoSEQ multiplex PCR; TCRdb stores in-frame clones only, minus some. The sample lists 8,500 to 11,000 clones; more than 85% were seen once. The sample in question was blood, obtained from a patient treated with checkpoint blockade. The receptors were gathered from a human donor with melanoma.

The chain joins TRBV5-4 to TRBJ2-1; D is unresolved. The CDR3 loop spans 12 amino acids. CDR1 SGHNT and CDR2 YYREEE come from the germline V gene (reference sequence). Trimming took off 5 bases at V and 10 bases at J, with 13 bases between the two ends. CDR3 nucleotide sequence: TGTGCCAGCAGTTTTCACCCCACGGAGCAGTTCTTC. Amino acid sequence: CASSFHPTEQFF. The entire variable domain, with the rest obtained from reference TRBV5-4 and TRBJ2-1, is as follows: ETGVTQSPTHLIKTRGQQVTLRCSSQSGHNTVSWYQQALGQGPQFIFQYYREEENGRGNFPPRFSGLQFPNYSSELNVNALELDDSALYLCASSFHPTEQFFGPGTRLTVL.

This rearrangement joins TRBV29-1 to TRBJ2-5; D might be TRBD1 (5 bases). CDR1 SQVTM and CDR2 ANQGSEA come from the germline V gene. V lost 5 bases to trimming and J lost 5 bases, with 12 bases between them. The length of the CDR3 is 12 residues. The DNA for the CDR3 is TGCAGCGTTCTCAGGGTTGGGGAGACCCAGTACTTC. Amino acids: CSVLRVGETQYF.

This chain connects TRBV19 to TRBJ2-2; TRBD1 matches at 11 bases. The germline gives CDR1 LNHDA, CDR2 SQIVND (reference sequence). The length of the CDR3 is 16 residues. J was trimmed by 0 bases and V by 6 bases; bases with no gene match: 3. In DNA form, the CDR3 reads TGTGCCAGTAGGGCGGGACAGGGGGCGAACACCGGGGAGCTGTTTTTT. It encodes CASRAGQGANTGELFF.

The chain joins TRBV2 to TRBJ2-2, with D uncertain. CDR1 SNHLY and CDR2 FYNNEI come from the germline V gene. V lost 1 base to trimming and J lost 4 bases, with 10 bases between them. CDR3 length equals 15 residues. The CDR3 bases are TGTGCCAGCAGTGAAGACGGCTCATTCACCGGGGAGCTGTTTTTT. Amino acid sequence: CASSEDGSFTGELFF.

The chain employs TRBV5-6 and TRBJ2-3, with D possibly matching TRBD2 (5 bases). Germline CDR1 reads SGHDT; CDR2 reads YYEEEE. This CDR3 is built from 13 residues. V lost 2 bases and J 1 base, leaving 5 bases between the germline ends. This CDR3 reads CASSFGGTDTQYF. As DNA, the CDR3 is TGTGCCAGCAGCTTCGGGGGCACAGATACGCAGTATTTT.

The chain combines TRBV6-1 with TRBJ2-1; 7 bases fit TRBD2. The CDR3 totals 16 residues. The ends lost 3 bases at V and 0 bases at J; junction bases unmatched: 5. The germline V gene encodes CDR1 MNHNS and CDR2 SASEGT. Here the CDR3 reads CASSDRREYSYNEQFF. The CDR3 DNA follows: TGTGCCAGCAGTGATAGGCGGGAGTACTCCTACAATGAGCAGTTCTTC.

The chain uses TRBV28 and TRBJ1-1, with a tentative D call TRBD1 (5 bases). V shed 6 bases and J shed 5 bases, with 13 bases lying between them. This CDR3 is built from 13 residues. Germline V gene lookup returns CDR1 MDHEN and CDR2 SYDVKM. The CDR3: CASRLPGWTEAFF. CDR3 nucleotides: TGTGCCAGCAGGCTACCAGGGTGGACTGAAGCTTTCTTT.

This sequence joins TRBV9 and TRBJ2-7, with a weak D call TRBD1 (5 bases). The V gene's germline CDR1 is SGDLS and CDR2 YYNGEE. The CDR3 has 12 residues. V was shortened by 3 bases and J by 5 bases, with 9 bases between the two germline ends. The CDR3: CASSDDSNEQYF. The DNA of the CDR3 is TGTGCCAGCAGCGACGACAGTAACGAGCAGTACTTC.

V gene TRBV6-5 combines with J gene TRBJ1-1; perhaps TRBD1 as D (5 bases). Trimming took off 5 bases at V and 0 bases at J, with 13 bases between the two ends. Germline V gene sequence: CDR1 MNHEY, CDR2 SVGAGI. CDR3 length: 15 residues. Written as DNA, the CDR3 is TGTGCCAGCAGTCAAAGGGACCCCATGAACACTGAAGCTTTCTTT. Translation: CASSQRDPMNTEAFF.

This clone was detected only once. The chain employs TRBV5-1 and TRBJ2-3, with D possibly called TRBD1 or TRBD2 (6 bases each). The CDR3 is 16 amino acids. CDR1 is SGHRS and CDR2 is YFSETQ in the germline V gene. The V gene lost 0 bases and the J gene lost 3 bases, with 14 bases spanning the gap. The CDR3 spells CASSLARGGLTDTQYF. CDR3 DNA: TGCGCCAGCAGCTTGGCCAGAGGGGGGCTGACAGATACGCAGTATTTT.

The chain uses TRBV29-1 and TRBJ2-1, with D tentatively TRBD1 (6 bases). CDR3 length: 18 residues. Germline lookup yields CDR1 SQVTM and CDR2 ANQGSEA. V was trimmed by 3 bases and J by 8 bases, leaving 29 bases between them. DNA for the CDR3: TGCAGCGTTGAGACATTACCGAGACAGTCAGGGGAATGGGATGAGCAGTTCTTC. Protein product: CSVETLPRQSGEWDEQFF.

V usage is TRBV7-2 and J usage is TRBJ2-2; D is perhaps TRBD2 (6 bases). The CDR3 extends over 16 amino acids. In germline, CDR1 is SGHTA, CDR2 FQGNSA. V was shortened by 5 bases and J by 4 bases, with 17 bases between the two germline ends. CDR3 region: CASSQDTLARTGELFF. The CDR3 DNA is TGTGCCAGCAGCCAAGATACCCTAGCGCGCACCGGGGAGCTGTTTTTT. Combining the CDR3 with reference TRBV7-2 and TRBJ2-2 gives the whole variable domain GAGVSQSPSNKVTEKGKDVELRCDPISGHTALYWYRQSLGQGLEFLIYFQGNSAPDKSGLPSDRFSAERTGGSVSTLTIQRTQQEDSAVYLCASSQDTLARTGELFFGEGSRLTVL.

The V gene is TRBV5-1, the J gene TRBJ2-1; 13 bases are a match to TRBD2. CDR3 size: 18 residues. In germline, CDR1 is SGHRS, CDR2 YFSETQ. V was clipped by 0 bases and J by 9 bases; unmatched bases: 12. The CDR3 nucleotides read TGCGCCAGCAGCTTGGGGACTAGCGGGAGTCTCTTCCGGGGTGAGCAGTTCTTC. Translated, it gives CASSLGTSGSLFRGEQFF. Together with reference TRBV5-1 and TRBJ2-1, the CDR3 gives the full variable domain: KAGVTQTPRYLIKTRGQQVTLSCSPISGHRSVSWYQQTPGQGLQFLFEYFSETQRNKGNFPGRFSGRQFSNSRSEMNVSTLELGDSALYLCASSLGTSGSLFRGEQFFGPGTRLTVL.

The genes are TRBV11-3 and TRBJ2-1; the match to TRBD2 covers 12 bases. This CDR3 comprises 16 residues. V trimming: 5 bases; J trimming: 2 bases; junction bases outside the gene matches: 4. Germline V CDR1 and CDR2: SGHNT, YENEEA. Written as DNA, the CDR3 is TGTGCCAGCAGCACCCGGACTAGCGGGACCTACAATGAGCAGTTCTTC. Translated: CASSTRTSGTYNEQFF.

The genes are TRBV29-1 and TRBJ2-7; D perhaps matches TRBD1 (5 bases). Trimming removed 5 bases at V and 0 bases at J, with 11 bases between. Germline V gene sequence: CDR1 SQVTM, CDR2 ANQGSEA. The CDR3 sequence is 13 residues long. The CDR3 DNA reads TGCAGCGTTTCCTCAGGGATCTCCTACGAGCAGTACTTC. This codes for CSVSSGISYEQYF.

This chain uses TRBV4-1 with TRBJ1-2; D remains ambiguous. Trimming took off 0 bases at V and 3 bases at J, with 14 bases between the two ends. Per the germline V gene, CDR1 is MGHRA and CDR2 is YSYEKL. The CDR3 has 16 residues. Here the CDR3 reads CASSQEEATRHYGYTF. CDR3 sequence (DNA): TGCGCCAGCAGCCAAGAAGAGGCGACTCGGCACTATGGCTACACCTTC.

The chain combines TRBV27 with TRBJ2-1; TRBD2 matches at 11 bases. The V gene's germline CDR1 is MNHEY and CDR2 SMNVEV (reference sequence). CDR3 length: 16 residues. V lost 3 bases and J lost 6; bases outside the gene matches: 7. CDR3 sequence reads: CASSFLVSGRVNEQFF. CDR3 bases: TGTGCCAGCAGTTTTTTAGTTAGCGGGAGGGTCAATGAGCAGTTCTTC.

This chain uses TRBV9 with TRBJ2-2; 7 bases line up with TRBD2. V shed 3 bases and J 3 bases; nucleotides not matched to a gene: 8. Germline CDR1 reads SGDLS; CDR2 reads YYNGEE. CDR3 length: 16 residues. The DNA for the CDR3 is TGTGCCAGCAGCGGAACCCGGGACTATTACACCGGGGAGCTGTTTTTT. Residues: CASSGTRDYYTGELFF.

This chain joins TRBV19 and TRBJ1-1; D is perhaps TRBD1 (5 bases). With 5 bases removed from V and 1 base from J, the gap between germline ends came to 8 bases. The CDR3 totals 13 residues. From germline, CDR1 is LNHDA and CDR2 SQIVND (reference sequence). This CDR3 is CASSQGPNTEAFF. In nucleotides, the CDR3 is TGTGCCAGTAGTCAGGGCCCGAACACTGAAGCTTTCTTT.

CDR3: CASSQELAGGDPYEQYF. The CDR3 region has the DNA TGCGCCAGCAGCCAAGAACTAGCGGGAGGGGATCCCTACGAGCAGTACTTC. The V gene is TRBV4-1, the J gene TRBJ2-7; 13 bases are a match to TRBD2. The CDR3 has 17 residues. V dropped 0 bases and J dropped 2; count of bases not matched to a gene: 4. The germline V gene has CDR1 MGHRA and CDR2 YSYEKL.

The V gene is TRBV10-3, the J gene TRBJ2-7, with 10 bases identical to TRBD2. V gave up 0 bases and J gave up 1 base; unmatched junction bases: 6. CDR3 size: 17 residues. Germline assignment: CDR1 ENHRY and CDR2 SYGVKD. CDR3 loop: CAISESPSGSRSYEQYF. In nucleotides, the CDR3 is TGTGCCATCAGTGAGTCGCCTAGCGGGAGTAGATCCTACGAGCAGTACTTC.

This clone appeared a single time. The chain has TRBV27 and TRBJ2-7; D may be TRBD1 (6 bases). CDR3 length: 13 amino acids. V lost 2 bases, J lost 7 bases, and 12 bases lay in between. In germline, CDR1 is MNHEY, CDR2 SMNVEV (reference sequence). The CDR3 sequence: CASSLTGIWEQYF. In nucleotides, the CDR3 is TGTGCCAGCAGTTTAACAGGGATCTGGGAGCAGTACTTC.

The rearrangement joins TRBV19 to TRBJ2-1; D uncertain. CDR3 length: 13 amino acids. Per germline, CDR1 LNHDA and CDR2 SQIVND (reference sequence). V shed 5 bases and J shed 7 bases, with 12 bases lying between them. CDR3 DNA: TGTGCCAGTAGTCCACGGTCCTTGAATGAGCAGTTCTTC. Encoded protein: CASSPRSLNEQFF. Combining the CDR3 with reference TRBV19 and TRBJ2-1 gives the whole variable domain DGGITQSPKYLFRKEGQNVTLSCEQNLNHDAMYWYRQDPGQGLRLIYYSQIVNDFQKGDIAEGYSVSREKKESFPLTVTSAQKNPTAFYLCASSPRSLNEQFFGPGTRLTVL.

This chain uses TRBV6-5 with TRBJ2-2; no definite D call. Germline CDR1 is MNHEY and CDR2 is SVGAGI. With 6 bases removed from V and 1 base from J, the gap between germline ends came to 9 bases. The CDR3 runs 14 residues. The CDR3 here is CASRQWGNTGELFF. In nucleotides, the CDR3 is TGTGCCAGCAGACAATGGGGGAACACCGGGGAGCTGTTTTTT.

This clone turned up a few times. The chain combines TRBV5-1 with TRBJ1-5, with D tentatively TRBD1 (5 bases). Germline CDR1 reads SGHRS; CDR2 reads YFSETQ. The CDR3 is 13 amino acids. V was trimmed by 2 bases and J by 7 bases, leaving 10 bases between them. CDR3 in amino acids: CASSFGRGQPQHF. The DNA of the CDR3 is TGCGCCAGCAGCTTCGGAAGGGGACAGCCCCAGCATTTT.

The V and J genes are TRBV6-5 and TRBJ2-7, with a possible D match to TRBD2 (6 bases). Germline CDR1 is MNHEY and CDR2 is SVGAGI. V was trimmed by 8 bases and J by 7 bases, leaving 9 bases between them. The CDR3 consists of 10 residues. CDR3 bases: TGTGCCAGCGGCCGGGGGGAGCAGTACTTC. Protein: CASGRGEQYF.

This chain uses TRBV28 with TRBJ2-3; TRBD1 matches at 8 bases. Germline CDR1 is MDHEN and CDR2 is SYDVKM. The CDR3 extends over 15 amino acids. The V gene end was trimmed by 6 bases and the J gene end by 2 bases; junction bases not matched to a gene: 7. The DNA for the CDR3 is TGTGCCAGCAGCTGGACAGGGAAGTTCACAGATACGCAGTATTTT. Its protein product is CASSWTGKFTDTQYF. Full variable domain (missing parts from reference TRBV28 and TRBJ2-3): DVKVTQSSRYLVKRTGEKVFLECVQDMDHENMFWYRQDPGLGLRLIYFSYDVKMKEKGDIPEGYSVSREKKERFSLILESASTNQTSMYLCASSWTGKFTDTQYFGPGTRLTVL.